This TCR beta chain was captured in a study of OX40 agonist ivuxolimab in advanced cancers. Study summary: Anti-PD-1, anti-PD-L1 or anti-CTLA-4 therapy given earlier was allowed, and 35% to 50% had some.

This CDR3 has 15 residues. V shed 3 bases and J 2 bases; nucleotides not matched to a gene: 5. The germline gives CDR1 SQVTM, CDR2 ANQGSEA. This table comes from immunoSEQ multiplex PCR, and its TCRdb copy is limited to in-frame clones, with some not included. The sample includes 20,000 or so clones, under 90% of them seen just once. This sequence originates from an adult with an advanced solid tumor such as melanoma, head and neck, liver or kidney cancer. Source: CD4+ or CD8+ T cells sorted from blood, taken in a trial of the OX40 agonist ivuxolimab. The chain has TRBV29-1 and TRBJ2-1, with 9 bases identical to TRBD2. The CDR3 coding sequence is TGCAGCGTTGATCCGACTAGCGGAACCTACAATGAGCAGTTCTTC. Its translation is CSVDPTSGTYNEQFF.